The 29 T cell receptor beta chains presented below share a single source sample, sequenced in a study of cytomegalovirus exposure and HLA in healthy donors. 60 Vbeta and 13 Jbeta primers were used in PCR. Produced via immunoSEQ multiplex PCR; TCRdb's table is partial and in-frame only. The sample has roughly 100,000 clones; 10% are singletons. The sample comprised PBMCs. The source of these receptors is a man between 35 and 55 years old in good health and CMV-seropositive.

This clone was seen more than once but under ten times. The chain carries TRBV4-1 and TRBJ2-5; a possible D gene is TRBD1 (5 bases). CDR3 length: 14 amino acids. Deletions cut 0 bases from V and 5 bases from J, with 10 bases between. From germline, CDR1 is MGHRA and CDR2 YSYEKL. This chain's CDR3 is CASSQDRVGETQYF. CDR3 nucleotides: TGCGCCAGCAGCCAAGACAGGGTTGGGGAGACCCAGTACTTC.

This chain links TRBV18 with TRBJ1-5, with 10 bases lining up with TRBD1. The CDR3 is 15 amino acids. Germline assignment: CDR1 KGHSH and CDR2 LQKENI. The V gene end was trimmed by 6 bases and the J gene end by 0 bases; junction bases not matched to a gene: 2. CDR3 coding DNA: TGTGCCAGCTCGCGGACAGGGGGTAGCAATCAGCCCCAGCATTTT. It specifies CASSRTGGSNQPQHF.

The chain uses TRBV6-1 and TRBJ2-1; 8 nucleotides match TRBD1. The V and J ends lost 10 bases and 3 bases, in that order; junction bases with no gene match: 5. Germline V gives CDR1 MNHNS, CDR2 SASEGT. This CDR3 is 13 amino acids long. The chain's CDR3 is CANWTGIYNEQFF. For the CDR3, the DNA is TGTGCCAACTGGACAGGGATCTACAATGAGCAGTTCTTC.

This clone was found a few times. The chain has TRBV6-4 and TRBJ2-1; 8 nucleotides line up with TRBD2. Germline-derived CDR1 and CDR2 are MRHNA and SNTAGT. V was clipped by 7 bases and J by 5 bases; unmatched bases: 13. This CDR3 has 16 amino acids. The CDR3 region has the DNA TGTGCCAGCACTCCCGAAAGCGGGAGTGGAAACAATGAGCAGTTCTTC. Amino acid sequence: CASTPESGSGNNEQFF.

Of note for this clone: The identical CDR3 is also encoded by other nucleotide sequences in the sample. This chain links TRBV9 with TRBJ1-1; D remains unclear. The CDR3 length is 13 residues. CDR1 and CDR2 (germline): SGDLS, YYNGEE. V was cut by 2 bases and J by 0 bases, with 5 bases left in between. CDR3 in amino acids: CASSVTVNTEAFF. For the CDR3, the DNA is TGTGCCAGCAGCGTTACAGTGAACACTGAAGCTTTCTTT.

The V and J genes are TRBV6-5 and TRBJ2-1; the match to TRBD2 covers 7 bases. The CDR3 runs 13 residues. The germline V gene encodes CDR1 MNHEY and CDR2 SVGAGI. V shed 6 bases, J shed 8 bases, and the junction held 7 bases outside the gene matches. CDR3 sequence reads: CASSPGGRDEQFF. The DNA for the CDR3 is TGTGCCAGCAGCCCCGGAGGGAGGGATGAGCAGTTCTTC.

A few counts support this clone. The chain recombines TRBV6-6 with TRBJ2-5; TRBD1 might be the D (6 bases). Germline CDR1 is MNHNY and CDR2 is SVGAGI (reference sequence). V was shortened by 2 bases and J by 5 bases, with 12 bases between the two germline ends. The CDR3 runs to 14 residues. The CDR3 reads CASSYGTKDETQYF. The CDR3 DNA follows: TGTGCCAGCAGTTACGGGACAAAAGACGAGACCCAGTACTTC.

This clone appeared a few times. The chain has TRBV7-9 and TRBJ2-5; D uncertain. With 1 base removed from V and 1 base from J, the gap between germline ends came to 4 bases. Germline V gene lookup returns CDR1 SEHNR and CDR2 FQNEAQ (reference sequence). This CDR3 spans 13 amino acids. The CDR3 spells CASSLELQETQYF. CDR3 DNA: TGTGCCAGCAGCTTAGAACTCCAAGAGACCCAGTACTTC. The full variable domain, with the rest looked up from reference TRBV7-9 and TRBJ2-5, is DTGVSQNPRHKITKRGQNVTFRCDPISEHNRLYWYRQTLGQGPEFLTYFQNEAQLEKSRLLSDRFSAERPKGSFSTLEIQRTEQGDSAMYLCASSLELQETQYFGPGTRLLVL.

A few counts support this clone. The chain carries TRBV9 and TRBJ2-7; tentative D call: TRBD2 (6 bases). This CDR3 spans 17 amino acids. V lost 0 bases, J lost 5 bases, and 21 bases lay in between. The V gene's germline CDR1 is SGDLS and CDR2 YYNGEE. Written as DNA, the CDR3 is TGTGCCAGCAGCGTAGGGCGCGGGACCGGTGGGGCTCACGAGCAGTACTTC. Its translation is CASSVGRGTGGAHEQYF.

The sample holds a few counts of this clone. The chain has TRBV11-2 and TRBJ2-1; 7 nucleotides align to TRBD1. Germline V gene lookup returns CDR1 SGHAT and CDR2 FQNNGV. The CDR3 is made up of 15 amino acids. V gave up 5 bases and J gave up 0 bases; unmatched junction bases: 4. CDR3 residues: CASSDRQGSYNEQFF. CDR3 sequence (DNA): TGTGCCAGCAGCGATAGACAGGGCTCCTACAATGAGCAGTTCTTC. Together with reference TRBV11-2 and TRBJ2-1, the CDR3 gives the full variable domain: EAGVAQSPRYKIIEKRQSVAFWCNPISGHATLYWYQQILGQGPKLLIQFQNNGVVDDSQLPKDRFSAERLKGVDSTLKIQPAKLEDSAVYLCASSDRQGSYNEQFFGPGTRLTVL.

This clone was detected a few times. V gene TRBV28 combines with J gene TRBJ2-7; D is perhaps TRBD1 (5 bases). CDR1 is MDHEN and CDR2 is SYDVKM in the germline V gene. The V end lost 6 bases, the J end lost 0 bases, and 15 bases lay between the germline ends. The CDR3 contains 15 residues. The CDR3 DNA reads as TGTGCCAGCAGATTTTATACAGGATCCTCCTACGAGCAGTACTTC. Protein sequence: CASRFYTGSSYEQYF. Full variable domain (outside the CDR3, taken from reference TRBV28 and TRBJ2-7): DVKVTQSSRYLVKRTGEKVFLECVQDMDHENMFWYRQDPGLGLRLIYFSYDVKMKEKGDIPEGYSVSREKKERFSLILESASTNQTSMYLCASRFYTGSSYEQYFGPGTRLTVT.

The chain has TRBV7-9 and TRBJ2-2; possible D gene TRBD2, 5 bases. The V gene lost 2 bases and the J gene lost 7 bases, with 8 bases spanning the gap. Germline assignment: CDR1 SEHNR and CDR2 FQNEAQ (reference sequence). The CDR3 spans 13 residues. For the CDR3, the DNA is TGTGCCAGCAGCTTAACAAGCGGCGGGGAGCTGTTTTTT. It yields the protein CASSLTSGGELFF.

This clone was found a few times. The DNA of the CDR3 is TGCGCCAGCCGCACAGGGAACCCGATCACAGATACGCAGTATTTT. Its protein product is CASRTGNPITDTQYF. The chain recombines TRBV5-1 with TRBJ2-3, with D perhaps TRBD1 (6 bases). The V gene's germline CDR1 is SGHRS and CDR2 YFSETQ. V was pared by 7 bases and J by 2 bases, with 17 bases between. The CDR3 consists of 15 residues.

The rearrangement links TRBV4-2 to TRBJ1-1; D is ambiguous. CDR3 size: 15 residues. Trimming took 0 bases from V and 5 from J, leaving 13 bases between them. In germline, CDR1 is LGHNA, CDR2 YNFKEQ. The CDR3 DNA sequence: TGTGCCAGCAGCCAAGAATGGCGGAGTTTTACTGAAGCTTTCTTT. Its protein product is CASSQEWRSFTEAFF.

This clone has only a few counts. This chain joins TRBV4-1 and TRBJ2-7; 11 nucleotides align to TRBD1. Germline CDR1 MGHRA, CDR2 YSYEKL. V shed 3 bases and J 1 base; nucleotides not matched to a gene: 8. The CDR3 length is 17 residues. Written as DNA, the CDR3 is TGCGCCAGCAGCCAGGCAGCCGGACAGGGGGCTTCCTACGAGCAGTACTTC. As protein: CASSQAAGQGASYEQYF.

The V gene is TRBV7-2, the J gene TRBJ2-3; D gene unclear. The V gene's germline CDR1 is SGHTA and CDR2 FQGNSA. CDR3 size: 14 residues. Deletions cut 4 bases from V and 5 bases from J, with 13 bases between. CDR3 in amino acids: CASSSGYPEDTQYF. The CDR3 DNA sequence: TGTGCCAGCAGCTCCGGTTACCCTGAAGATACGCAGTATTTT.

This clone was detected many times. Other DNA sequences of this sample code for an identical CDR3. J is TRBJ1-5 and V is TRBV9; D is unresolved. V lost 0 bases, J lost 0 bases, and 7 bases lay in between. From germline, CDR1 is SGDLS and CDR2 YYNGEE. This CDR3 spans 15 amino acids. The chain's CDR3 is CASSVGEISNQPQHF. CDR3 nucleotide sequence: TGTGCCAGCAGCGTAGGTGAGATTAGCAATCAGCCCCAGCATTTT.

This clone occurred a few times. The chain recombines TRBV29-1 with TRBJ2-7, with 10 positions matching TRBD2. This CDR3 region has 14 residues. The germline gives CDR1 SQVTM, CDR2 ANQGSEA. Germline trimming cut 4 bases from V and 3 bases from J; bases unmatched to any gene: 6. The CDR3 region is CSVVSLAGVYEQYF. In nucleotides, the CDR3 is TGCAGCGTTGTGAGTCTAGCGGGGGTCTACGAGCAGTACTTC.

CDR3 region: CASSLSGVGTEAFF. Written as DNA, the CDR3 is TGTGCCAGCAGTTTATCGGGGGTCGGCACTGAAGCTTTCTTT. The chain links TRBV28 to TRBJ1-1; maybe TRBD1 (5 bases). Trimming removed 1 base from V and 4 bases from J, with 10 bases in between. The germline CDR1 and CDR2 sequences are MDHEN and SYDVKM. The CDR3 totals 14 residues. The full variable domain, completed using reference TRBV28 and TRBJ1-1, is DVKVTQSSRYLVKRTGEKVFLECVQDMDHENMFWYRQDPGLGLRLIYFSYDVKMKEKGDIPEGYSVSREKKERFSLILESASTNQTSMYLCASSLSGVGTEAFFGQGTRLTVV.

This clone has more than one count but fewer than ten. The chain recombines TRBV4-3 with TRBJ1-5, with D possibly TRBD1 on 6 matching bases. The CDR3 runs to 16 residues. Germline values: CDR1 LGHNA, CDR2 YSLEER. The ends were cut back, 0 bases at V and 2 bases at J, with 11 bases in the middle. The chain's CDR3 is CASSQDWGPGNQPQHF. DNA of the CDR3: TGCGCCAGCAGCCAAGATTGGGGGCCGGGCAATCAGCCCCAGCATTTT.

The chain is built from TRBV28 and TRBJ1-5, with TRBD1 identical over 11 bases. The length of the CDR3 is 16 residues. V dropped 7 bases and J dropped 3; count of bases not matched to a gene: 8. CDR1 is MDHEN and CDR2 is SYDVKM in the germline V gene. The CDR3 loop reads CASITLDRGLNQPQHF. CDR3 DNA sequence: TGTGCCAGCATCACCTTGGACAGGGGGCTCAATCAGCCCCAGCATTTT.

This clone appeared a few times. This specimen includes other DNA sequences encoding the same CDR3. The chain uses TRBV2 and TRBJ2-6; D remains ambiguous. The CDR3 loop spans 14 amino acids. Germline CDR1 reads SNHLY; CDR2 reads FYNNEI. The CDR3 sequence is CANLALSGANVLTF. In nucleotides, the CDR3 is TGTGCTAACCTTGCGCTCTCTGGGGCCAACGTCCTGACTTTC.

The chain has TRBV7-2 and TRBJ2-1; TRBD2 is a possible D gene (6 bases). In germline, CDR1 is SGHTA, CDR2 FQGNSA. Trimming took off 0 bases at V and 5 bases at J, with 11 bases between the two ends. The CDR3 length is 15 residues. The CDR3, as DNA: TGTGCCAGCAGCTTAGCGGGACTGAGTAACAATGAGCAGTTCTTC. Protein product: CASSLAGLSNNEQFF.

This clone has a handful of counts. The V gene is TRBV29-1, the J gene TRBJ2-7; the match to TRBD1 covers 8 bases. This CDR3 region has 12 residues. Germline CDR1 and CDR2: SQVTM and ANQGSEA. J lost 6 bases, V lost 4 bases, and 5 bases had no gene match. Here the CDR3 DNA reads TGCAGCGTTGCCCCAGGGGGCGGCGAGCAGTACTTC. This gives the protein CSVAPGGGEQYF.

This clone was found a few times. V and J are TRBV28 and TRBJ1-4; tentatively, D is TRBD1 (5 bases). Germline CDR1 is MDHEN and CDR2 is SYDVKM. The ends were cut back, 3 bases at V and 7 bases at J, with 15 bases in the middle. The CDR3 is 15 residues long. In nucleotides, the CDR3 is TGTGCCAGCAGTTTTATCCCCAGGGTTTTTGAAAAACTGTTTTTT. It specifies CASSFIPRVFEKLFF.

This clone was seen only a few times. The genes are TRBV6-4 and TRBJ1-2; 8 positions agree with TRBD1. Germline CDR1 is MRHNA and CDR2 is SNTAGT. The CDR3 contains 15 residues. Trimming at V came to 6 bases and at J to 4 bases, leaving 10 bases not matched to a gene. CDR3 sequence: CASSGTGASLYGYTF. The CDR3 region has the DNA TGTGCCAGCAGCGGGACAGGAGCTTCCCTCTATGGCTACACCTTC.

This clone was counted only a few times. This chain uses TRBV4-2 with TRBJ2-5; D perhaps matches TRBD2 (6 bases). The CDR3 extends over 17 amino acids. Trimming cost V 1 base and J 1 base, with 16 bases left between them. CDR1 and CDR2 (germline): LGHNA, YNFKEQ. CDR3 loop: CASSQATAGGTQETQYF. The CDR3 nucleotides are TGTGCCAGCAGCCAAGCTACGGCGGGCGGGACCCAAGAGACCCAGTACTTC.

This clone has only a few counts. This chain uses TRBV10-3 with TRBJ2-2; D perhaps matches TRBD2 (5 bases). Germline V lookup: CDR1 ENHRY, CDR2 SYGVKD. This CDR3 contains 12 residues. The ends were cut back, 7 bases at V and 7 bases at J, with 10 bases in the middle. The CDR3 region is CAIKRADGELFF. The DNA of the CDR3 is TGTGCCATCAAGAGGGCCGACGGGGAGCTGTTTTTT.

In its sample, this clone was seen a few times. The chain has TRBV5-1 and TRBJ1-6; the D gene is possibly TRBD1 (5 bases). The germline CDR1 and CDR2 sequences are SGHRS and YFSETQ. The ends were cut back, 0 bases at V and 5 bases at J, with 6 bases in the middle. CDR3 size: 14 residues. CDR3 protein: CASSLETDNSPLHF. The CDR3, as DNA: TGCGCCAGCAGCTTGGAGACAGATAATTCACCCCTCCACTTT.